One TCR beta chain is described in this entry. No antigen is known for it. The data were obtained in a study of shared clonotypes between healthy human individuals. Study results and limitations: A generally larger estimated richness was seen in naive subsets than in memory subsets.

Here immunoSEQ multiplex PCR was the method, and the copy in TCRdb shows in-frame clones only, minus some. Of roughly 400,000 clones in the sample, roughly 96% were seen once. This CDR3 spans 14 amino acids. V was pared by 1 base and J by 5 bases, with 9 bases between. Germline V gene lookup returns CDR1 LNHDA and CDR2 SQIVND (reference sequence). Recent vaccinations or acute infections were absent in the healthy HIV-negative adult donors. The sequence derives from a man younger than 40 in good health. The J gene is TRBJ1-5, the V gene TRBV19; D unresolved. The sample comprised memory CD8+ T cells sorted from blood. As for subset: CD45RO+ cells pooled with CCR7-negative TemRA cells. The CDR3 sequence: CASSIGTRDQPQHF. The DNA for the CDR3 is TGTGCCAGTAGTATAGGAACCCGCGATCAGCCCCAGCATTTT.